This TCR beta chain originates from a study of T cells expressing NK-cell markers. Study as a whole: Just one sequenced donor of eight was HCMV-seronegative, while seven were seropositive.

From germline, CDR1 is SGDLS and CDR2 YYNGEE. This CDR3 region has 16 residues. As the method of synthesis, 5'RACE template switching with UMIs yielded TCR beta cDNA. Following a re-call of the 5' RACE reads, TCRdb has one entry per CDR3 protein and lacks DNA. This sample lists 250,000 or so distinct CDR3 sequences; its ten largest clones have roughly 4.2%. Sequencing used blood T cells: a sorted CD56 or NKG2C T cell subset, CD4+ or CD8+ T cells, or bulk PBMC T cells (not recorded which). The chain recombines TRBV9 with TRBJ1-2. This TCR came from a woman between 18 and 69 years old in good health. This chain's CDR3 is CASSAQLVGGAYGYTF.